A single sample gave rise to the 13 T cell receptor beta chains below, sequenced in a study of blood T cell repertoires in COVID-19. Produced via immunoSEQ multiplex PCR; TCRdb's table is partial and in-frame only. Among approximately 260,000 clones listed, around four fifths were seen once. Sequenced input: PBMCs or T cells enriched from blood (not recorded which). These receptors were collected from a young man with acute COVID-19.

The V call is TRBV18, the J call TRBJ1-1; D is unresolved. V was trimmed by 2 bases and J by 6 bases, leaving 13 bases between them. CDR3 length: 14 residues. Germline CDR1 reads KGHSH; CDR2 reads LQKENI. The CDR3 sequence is CASSPDQPGSEAFF. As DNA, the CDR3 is TGTGCCAGCTCACCAGACCAACCGGGGTCTGAAGCTTTCTTT.

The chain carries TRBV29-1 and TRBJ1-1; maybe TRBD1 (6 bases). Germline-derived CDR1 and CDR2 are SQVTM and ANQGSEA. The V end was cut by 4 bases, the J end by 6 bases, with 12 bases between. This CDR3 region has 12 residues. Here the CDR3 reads CSVGGGVSEAFF. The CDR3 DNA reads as TGCAGCGTTGGAGGGGGTGTGTCTGAAGCTTTCTTT.

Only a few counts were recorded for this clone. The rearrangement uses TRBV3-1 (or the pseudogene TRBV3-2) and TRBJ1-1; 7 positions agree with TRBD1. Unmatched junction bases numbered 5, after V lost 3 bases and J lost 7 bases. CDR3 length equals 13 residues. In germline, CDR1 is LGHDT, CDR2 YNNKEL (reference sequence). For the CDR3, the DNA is TGTGCCAGCAGCCAGAGGGGGCAGGTTGAAGCTTTCTTT. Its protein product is CASSQRGQVEAFF.

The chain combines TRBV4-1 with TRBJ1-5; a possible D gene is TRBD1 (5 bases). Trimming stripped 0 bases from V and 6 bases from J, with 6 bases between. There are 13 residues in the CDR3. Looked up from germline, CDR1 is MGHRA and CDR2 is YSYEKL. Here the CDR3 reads CASSQEGGQPQHF. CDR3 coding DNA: TGCGCCAGCAGCCAAGAGGGGGGTCAGCCCCAGCATTTT.

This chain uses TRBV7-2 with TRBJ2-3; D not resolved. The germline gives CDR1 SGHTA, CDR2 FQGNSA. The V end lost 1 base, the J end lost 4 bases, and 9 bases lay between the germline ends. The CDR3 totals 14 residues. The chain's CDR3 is CASSLGPSSDTQYF. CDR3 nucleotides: TGTGCCAGCAGCTTAGGCCCGAGCTCAGATACGCAGTATTTT.

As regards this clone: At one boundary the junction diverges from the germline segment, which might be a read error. CDR3 region: CASSLGHGLQSEQFF. The CDR3 DNA sequence: TGTGCCAGCAGCTTGGGACACGGCCTGCAGAGTGAGCAGTTCTTC. The chain employs TRBV5-1 and TRBJ2-1, with D possibly TRBD1 on 6 matching bases. Germline CDR1 is SGHRS and CDR2 is YFSETQ. The CDR3 sequence is 15 residues long.

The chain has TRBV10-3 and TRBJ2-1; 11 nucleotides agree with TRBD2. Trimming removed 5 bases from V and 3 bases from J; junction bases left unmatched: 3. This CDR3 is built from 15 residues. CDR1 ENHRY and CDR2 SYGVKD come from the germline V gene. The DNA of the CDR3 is TGTGCCATCAGTCCCGGGACTAGCGGCTACAATGAGCAGTTCTTC. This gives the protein CAISPGTSGYNEQFF.

The CDR3 nucleotides read TGTGCCAGCAGCTTGGCGACTTACTATGGCTACACCTTC. Its translation is CASSLATYYGYTF. This chain links TRBV5-4 with TRBJ1-2; unclear D gene. V lost 0 bases and J 3 bases, leaving 6 bases between the germline ends. Looked up from germline, CDR1 is SGHNT and CDR2 is YYREEE (reference sequence). CDR3 length: 13 residues.

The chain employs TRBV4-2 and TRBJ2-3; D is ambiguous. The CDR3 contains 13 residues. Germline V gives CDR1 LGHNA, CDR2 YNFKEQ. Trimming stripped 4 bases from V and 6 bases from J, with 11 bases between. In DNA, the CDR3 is TGTGCCAGCAGCCCTTCCACTCTGGATACGCAGTATTTT. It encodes CASSPSTLDTQYF.

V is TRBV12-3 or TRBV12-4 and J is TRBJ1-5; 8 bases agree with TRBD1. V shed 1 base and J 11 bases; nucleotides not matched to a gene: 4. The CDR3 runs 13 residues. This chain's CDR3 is CASSLEQDRAQHF. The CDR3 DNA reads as TGTGCCAGCAGTTTAGAACAGGACAGGGCCCAGCATTTT.

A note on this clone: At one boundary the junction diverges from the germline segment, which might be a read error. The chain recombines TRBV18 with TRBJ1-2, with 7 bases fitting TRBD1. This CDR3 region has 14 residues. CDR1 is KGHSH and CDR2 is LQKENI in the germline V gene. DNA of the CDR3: TGTGCCAGCTCCCCACAGGGGTCGGACTATGGCTACACCTTC. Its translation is CASSPQGSDYGYTF.

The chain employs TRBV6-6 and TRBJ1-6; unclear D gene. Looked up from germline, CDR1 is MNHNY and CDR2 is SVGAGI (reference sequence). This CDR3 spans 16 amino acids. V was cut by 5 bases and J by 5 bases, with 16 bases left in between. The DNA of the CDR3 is TGTGCCAGCAGTCACGGAGGTAGGACCCATAATTCACCCCTCCACTTT. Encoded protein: CASSHGGRTHNSPLHF.

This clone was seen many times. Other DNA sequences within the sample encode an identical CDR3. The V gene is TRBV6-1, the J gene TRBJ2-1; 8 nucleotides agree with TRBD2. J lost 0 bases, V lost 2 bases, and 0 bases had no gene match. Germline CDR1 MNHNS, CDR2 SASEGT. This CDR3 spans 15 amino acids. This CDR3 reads CASSETSGSYNEQFF. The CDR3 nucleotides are TGTGCCAGCAGTGAAACTAGCGGCTCCTACAATGAGCAGTTCTTC.